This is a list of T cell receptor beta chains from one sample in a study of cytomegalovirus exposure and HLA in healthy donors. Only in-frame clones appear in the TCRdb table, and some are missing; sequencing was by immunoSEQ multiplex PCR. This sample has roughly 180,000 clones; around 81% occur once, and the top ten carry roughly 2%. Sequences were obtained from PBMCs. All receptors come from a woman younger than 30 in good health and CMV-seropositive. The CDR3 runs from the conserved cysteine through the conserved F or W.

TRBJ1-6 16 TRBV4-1 CASSPTQRGGLGPLHF
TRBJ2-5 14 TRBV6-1 CASLYRGGQETQYF
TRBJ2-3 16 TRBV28 CASSPIDFTRTDTQYF
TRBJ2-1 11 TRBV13 CASSLGREQFF
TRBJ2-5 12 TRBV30 CAWYRPGETQYF
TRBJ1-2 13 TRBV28 CASRFGQGIGYTF
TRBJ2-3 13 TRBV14 CASSQVGPDTQYF
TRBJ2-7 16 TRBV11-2 CASSFPLAGPSYEQYF
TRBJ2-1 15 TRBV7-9 CASSLQEARVNEQFF
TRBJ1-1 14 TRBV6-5 CASSSQPDQGAAFF
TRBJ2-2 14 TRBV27 CASSKTGVTGELFF
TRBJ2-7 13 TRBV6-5 CASRRTGGGEQYF
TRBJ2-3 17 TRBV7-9 CASSLTSGTVGTDTQYF
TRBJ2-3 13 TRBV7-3 CASAASRADTQYF
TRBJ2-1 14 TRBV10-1 CASSASGGHNEQFF
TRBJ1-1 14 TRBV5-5 CASSFGGRNTEAFF
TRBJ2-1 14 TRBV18 CASSPDYPYNEQFF
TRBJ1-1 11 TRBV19 CASNERTEAFF